Listed below are T cell receptor beta chains from one sample, sequenced in a study of TIL therapy for anti-PD-1-resistant metastatic lung cancer. Sequencing used immunoSEQ multiplex PCR; TCRdb keeps in-frame clones, though not all of them. The table shows under 11,000 clones, with 55% to 65% occurring only once. This specimen was tumor tissue, taken at baseline. The origin of the receptors is a person aged 25-85 years with non-small cell lung cancer. Both conserved end residues are part of each CDR3. D genes are given only for firm matches. The listing skips clone size in some rows; elsewhere it reads once, few, many or a size class.

v_call,clone_size,d_call,cdr3_aa
TRBV7-2,.,.,CASSYRGETQYF
TRBV30,.,.,CAWKTGGNTEAFF
TRBV2,.,TRBD1,CATQQGADQPQHF
TRBV9,.,.,CASSVEQETNTGELFF
TRBV6-6,.,TRBD1,CASDRDPTGNTIYF
TRBV7-2,.,.,CASSFSAWVGVYEQYF
TRBV7-9,.,TRBD2,CASSLGRGGTDEQFF
TRBV4-2,.,.,CASSLWGEGNQPQHF
TRBV4-1,.,.,CASSQGASSSSYEQYF
TRBV6-1,.,.,CASSEALQDTGELFF
TRBV15,.,.,CATSRDPYGMTNEKLFF
TRBV6-5,.,TRBD2,CASSSSGGAGTQYF
TRBV15,medium-sized,.,CATSRTTGESYEQYF
TRBV28,.,.,CASSLYQDGTQYF
TRBV5-5,.,.,CASSLYGTGGFGSNQPQHF
TRBV5-5,.,TRBD2,CASSFSGDGEQYF
TRBV5-1,once,.,CASSGFSGELFF
TRBV11-2,few,.,CASSFGTDTQYF
TRBV6-5,.,.,CASSYQGFDQPQHF
TRBV5-1,.,.,CASSLDDFSAYEQYF
TRBV5-8,.,TRBD1,CASSLGQGDNEQFF
TRBV4-1,few,.,CASSQNSNQPQHF
TRBV28,few,.,CASSLRGQPQHF
TRBV5-1,.,TRBD2,CASSLASSGFSTDTQYF
TRBV10-2,medium-sized,.,CASSGSGGHTGELFF
TRBV6-5,.,TRBD1,CASWDRPLRAFF
TRBV4-1,few,.,CASSQQTGLTGNTIYF
TRBV11-1,.,TRBD2,CASSPDLAGLQETQYF
TRBV6-5,once,.,CASSYSRAGAEEQYF
TRBV4-1,few,.,CASSQGVSNTEAFF
TRBV6-6,.,TRBD2,CATSDGGVGETQYF
TRBV7-8,few,.,CASSLASGNHEQYF
TRBV2,.,TRBD2,CASSSGVGTGELFF
TRBV5-1,.,TRBD1,CASSLERQGANSPLHF
TRBV13,.,.,CASSLVASDTQYF
TRBV7-2,.,.,CASKLQGGGTQYF
TRBV11-2,.,.,CASSLIGDEQYF
TRBV28,.,.,CASSFDGIRSYNSPLHF
TRBV7-9,.,.,CASSLPRDSTDTQYF
TRBV7-2,few,.,CASSPYVGNEQYF